This entry lists 7 T cell receptor beta chains sequenced from one sample in a study of a mutant IDH1 vaccine in newly diagnosed glioma (dated by TCRdb to the early 2020s). The library was obtained by the immunoSEQ multiplex PCR assay. TCRdb's version of the immuneACCESS table is confined to in-frame rearrangements and falls short of the full clone set. An unresolved V gene accounts for under half of the shortfall where checked; the remainder is of unknown origin. The sample table records tens of thousands of clones; about 76% of these occur just once. 5.3% of the sample goes to the ten largest clones. The sample's time point label, in plain terms: week 23, last vaccination. Each vaccine dose, consisting of 300 ug of a 20-mer mutant IDH1 peptide in Montanide, was administered subcutaneously with topical imiquimod. These receptors' antigens are unknown. Sequences were derived from PBMCs, sampled from a glioma patient whose treatment included an IDH1 peptide vaccine. Every receptor here comes from a man in his fifties or sixties with glioma.

This clone was detected only a few times. This chain links TRBV14 with TRBJ2-2; D remains ambiguous. Germline V gene data show CDR1 as SGHDN and CDR2 as FVKESK. Deletions cut 1 base from V and 5 bases from J, with 5 bases between. This CDR3 is 13 amino acids long. For the CDR3, the DNA is TGTGCCAGCAGCCAAGTCGTAACCGGGGAGCTGTTTTTT. Its translation: CASSQVVTGELFF.

The chain employs TRBV9 and TRBJ2-1; a weak D match, TRBD2 (6 bases). The CDR3 has 14 residues. V lost 6 bases to trimming and J lost 5 bases, with 15 bases between them. Germline assignment: CDR1 SGDLS and CDR2 YYNGEE. Here the CDR3 reads CASNLRETDNEQFF. The CDR3 coding sequence is TGTGCCAGCAACCTACGGGAGACTGACAATGAGCAGTTCTTC.

A few counts support this clone. The chain recombines TRBV6-5 with TRBJ1-2; a weak D match, TRBD1 (5 bases). In germline, CDR1 is MNHEY, CDR2 SVGAGI. The CDR3 consists of 13 residues. The V gene lost 2 bases and the J gene lost 2 bases, with 6 bases spanning the gap. CDR3 sequence (DNA): TGTGCCAGCAGTTACGACAGCAACTATGGCTACACCTTC. This sequence encodes CASSYDSNYGYTF.

The chain uses TRBV5-1 and TRBJ2-1; no firm D call. The germline V and J ends were trimmed by 4 bases and 5 bases, with 19 bases remaining between them. Per the germline V gene, CDR1 is SGHRS and CDR2 is YFSETQ. The CDR3 loop spans 16 amino acids. The CDR3 is CASSPGPSKGNNEQFF. The DNA for the CDR3 is TGCGCCAGCAGCCCTGGGCCCTCCAAAGGGAACAATGAGCAGTTCTTC.

To note about this clone: The junction and the germline gene differ at one end; a read error may be behind it. V gene TRBV4-3 combines with J gene TRBJ1-2; possible D gene TRBD1, 6 bases. This CDR3 has 12 amino acids. Germline loops: CDR1 LGHNA, CDR2 YSLEER. The CDR3 DNA reads as TGCGCCAGCAGCCTTGCGGGGGGCGGGGCGGCCTTC. The encoded protein is CASSLAGGGAAF.

This clone was observed once. The chain recombines TRBV18 with TRBJ1-6; D not certain. In germline, CDR1 is KGHSH, CDR2 LQKENI. Trimming took off 3 bases at V and 8 bases at J, with 8 bases between the two ends. The CDR3 totals 13 residues. The DNA of the CDR3 is TGTGCCAGCTCACCGAATTTGGATTCACCCCTCCACTTT. The encoded protein is CASSPNLDSPLHF.

The rearrangement joins TRBV10-3 to TRBJ2-7; D uncertain. CDR3 length equals 12 residues. Germline V gene lookup returns CDR1 ENHRY and CDR2 SYGVKD. V lost 8 bases to trimming and J lost 5 bases, with 13 bases between them. Written as DNA, the CDR3 is TGTGCCATCGCGTCGGCAGGCAACGAGCAGTACTTC. This sequence encodes CAIASAGNEQYF.